A single T cell receptor beta chain is shown here with its context. The antigen remains unidentified. The data were produced by immunoSEQ multiplex PCR, yet TCRdb's version contains in-frame clones alone and is incomplete. This table has 30,000 to 45,000 clones, 93% appearing once. The data are from a study of graft-versus-host responses after intestinal transplantation. Study summary: Anti-thymocyte globulin was used for induction in all recipients, who then took tacrolimus and steroids for roughly three years.

General observations from the study: Recipient bone marrow held GvH clones, some seen earlier in ileum or blood. Peak circulating GvH clone levels were associated with early post-transplant HvG declines. Clonal ratios of graft-versus-host to host-versus-graft in allografts were high for patients exhibiting graft-donor T cell macrochimerism.

The sample consisted of unstimulated CD8+ T cells sorted from spleen or lymph node cells, taken before transplant. The receptor comes from a human donor who was the organ donor for an intestinal transplant.

The CDR3 bases are TGTGCCAGCAGCCATAACACTGAAGCTTTCTTT. It codes for CASSHNTEAFF. The chain joins TRBV5-5 to TRBJ1-1; D remains ambiguous. Germline V CDR1 and CDR2: SGHKS, YYEKEE (reference sequence). CDR3 length: 11 residues. Trimming shortened V by 4 bases and J by 2 bases, and 3 bases separated the two germline ends.